This TCR beta chain derives from a study of blood T cell repertoires in COVID-19. Background on the study: The origin of the acute and convalescent COVID-19 samples was the United States, Italy and Spain.

The V end lost 2 bases, the J end lost 9 bases, and 11 bases lay between the germline ends. Looked up from germline, CDR1 is MNHNY and CDR2 is SVGAGI (reference sequence). This CDR3 has 13 amino acids. The repertoire was sequenced with immunoSEQ multiplex PCR; TCRdb's copy has only in-frame clones and lacks some. In the table there are about 190,000 clones, about four fifths of which are singletons. J is TRBJ2-1 and V is TRBV6-6; D possibly corresponds to TRBD2 (6 bases). The sample consisted of PBMCs or T cells enriched from blood (not recorded which). This clonotype was sampled from a woman aged 25 to 39 who had recovered from COVID-19. Here the CDR3 reads CASSYRPRGEQFF. The CDR3 DNA reads as TGTGCCAGCAGTTACCGGCCGCGGGGTGAGCAGTTCTTC.